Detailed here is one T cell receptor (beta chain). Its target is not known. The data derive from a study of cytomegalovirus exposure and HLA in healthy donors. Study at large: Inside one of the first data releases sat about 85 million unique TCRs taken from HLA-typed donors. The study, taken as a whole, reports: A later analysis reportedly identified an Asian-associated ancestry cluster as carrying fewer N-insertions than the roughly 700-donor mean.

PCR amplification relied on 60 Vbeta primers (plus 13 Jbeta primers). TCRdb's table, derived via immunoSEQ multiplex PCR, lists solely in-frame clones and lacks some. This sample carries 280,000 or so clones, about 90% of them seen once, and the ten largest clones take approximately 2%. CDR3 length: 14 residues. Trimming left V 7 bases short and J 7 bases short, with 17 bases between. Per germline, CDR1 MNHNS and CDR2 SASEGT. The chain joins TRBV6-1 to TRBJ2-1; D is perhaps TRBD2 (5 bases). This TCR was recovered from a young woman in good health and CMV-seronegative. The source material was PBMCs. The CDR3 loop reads CASKPIYSGNEQFF. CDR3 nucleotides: TGTGCCAGCAAGCCCATCTATTCGGGAAATGAGCAGTTCTTC.